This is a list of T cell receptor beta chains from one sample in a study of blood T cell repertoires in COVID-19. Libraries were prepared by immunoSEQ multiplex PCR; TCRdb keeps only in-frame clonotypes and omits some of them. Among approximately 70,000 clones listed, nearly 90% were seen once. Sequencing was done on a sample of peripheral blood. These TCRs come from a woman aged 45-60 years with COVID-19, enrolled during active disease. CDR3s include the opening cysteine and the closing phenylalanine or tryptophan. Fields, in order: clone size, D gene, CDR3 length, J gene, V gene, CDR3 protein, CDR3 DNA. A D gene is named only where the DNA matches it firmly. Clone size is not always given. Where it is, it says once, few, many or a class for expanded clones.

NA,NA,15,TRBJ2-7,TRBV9,CASSVELGGSYEQYF,TGTGCCAGCAGCGTCGAATTAGGAGGAAGCTACGAGCAGTACTTC
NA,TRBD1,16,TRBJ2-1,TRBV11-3,CASSLMGQGGYNEQFF,TGTGCCAGCAGCCTAATGGGACAGGGGGGCTACAATGAGCAGTTCTTC
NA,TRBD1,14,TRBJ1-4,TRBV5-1,CASSLWQGDEKLFF,TGCGCCAGCAGCTTGTGGCAGGGGGACGAAAAACTGTTTTTT
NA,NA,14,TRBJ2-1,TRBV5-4,CASSLAGLYNEQFF,TGTGCCAGCAGCTTGGCCGGGTTATACAATGAGCAGTTCTTC
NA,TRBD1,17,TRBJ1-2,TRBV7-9,CASSFPGTDTTNYGYTF,TGTGCCAGCAGCTTCCCCGGGACAGACACCACTAACTATGGCTACACCTTC
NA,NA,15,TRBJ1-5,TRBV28,CASSHKQGGNQPQHF,TGTGCCAGCAGTCACAAACAGGGAGGCAATCAGCCCCAGCATTTT
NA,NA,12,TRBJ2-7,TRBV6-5,CASGIRGHEQYF,TGTGCCAGCGGAATCAGGGGCCACGAGCAGTACTTC
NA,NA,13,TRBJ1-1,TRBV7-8,CASSYRSNTEAFF,TGTGCCAGCAGTTACCGGTCGAACACTGAAGCTTTCTTT
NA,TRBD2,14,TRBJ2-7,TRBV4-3,CASSQGLAGGEQYF,TGCGCCAGCAGCCAGGGCTTAGCGGGAGGCGAGCAGTACTTC
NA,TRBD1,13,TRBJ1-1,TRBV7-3,CASSRDRATEAFF,TGTGCCAGCAGCCGTGACAGGGCCACTGAAGCTTTCTTT
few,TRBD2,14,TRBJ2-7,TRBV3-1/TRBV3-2,CASSPHSGAYEQYF,TGTGCCAGCAGCCCGCATAGCGGGGCCTACGAGCAGTACTTC
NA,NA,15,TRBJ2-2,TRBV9,CASSSGSHNTGELFF,TGTGCCAGCAGCTCCGGGTCACACAACACCGGGGAGCTGTTTTTT
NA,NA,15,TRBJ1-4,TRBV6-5,CASRGGLVRSEKLFF,TGTGCCAGCAGAGGAGGGTTAGTGCGAAGTGAAAAACTGTTTTTT
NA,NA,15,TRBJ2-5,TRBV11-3,CASSSRFNERETQYF,TGTGCCAGCAGCTCCAGATTCAATGAGCGAGAGACCCAGTACTTC
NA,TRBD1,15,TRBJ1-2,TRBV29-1,CSVEGTGGAWGGYTF,TGCAGCGTTGAAGGGACAGGGGGCGCATGGGGTGGCTACACCTTC
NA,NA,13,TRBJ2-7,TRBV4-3,CASSYRVRYEQYF,TGCGCCAGCAGTTACAGGGTAAGGTACGAGCAGTACTTC
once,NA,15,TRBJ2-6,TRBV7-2,CASSLLGAGANVLTF,TGTGCCAGCAGCCTCCTGGGGGCGGGGGCCAACGTCCTGACTTTC